These T cell receptor beta chains were read from a single sample in a study of post-analysis software for immune sequencing data. TCRdb reprocessed the PCR reads via MiXCR and lists one record per CDR3 protein. The sample contains about 200,000 distinct CDR3 sequences, 29% of which appear only once. Source material: blood. These receptors were taken from a girl aged 2-17 years with multiple sclerosis. CDR3s include the opening cysteine and the closing phenylalanine or tryptophan. The D gene is left open where the match is weak. Clone size is shown for a subset of rows, as once, few, many or a class of expanded clone.

abundance,j_gene,v_gene,d_gene,CDR3aa,CDR3nt
once,TRBJ1-6,TRBV12-3/TRBV12-4,.,CASSLGFQGRNSPLHF,TGTGCCAGCAGTTTGGGTTTTCAAGGGAGGAATTCACCCCTCCACTTT
many,TRBJ2-7,TRBV15,TRBD1,CATSRRQGGEQYF,TGTGCCACCAGCAGAAGACAGGGCGGCGAGCAGTACTTC
many,TRBJ2-3,TRBV20-1,TRBD2,CSARDPAGRSDTQYF,TGCAGTGCTAGAGATCCAGCGGGGAGGTCAGATACGCAGTATTTT
.,TRBJ1-1,TRBV6-6,TRBD1,CASSLDRGKAFF,TGTGCCAGCAGCCTGGACAGGGGGAAAGCTTTCTTT
few,TRBJ1-1,TRBV20-1,.,CSARDIGKPNTEAFF,TGCAGTGCTAGAGATATAGGTAAACCTAACACTGAAGCTTTCTTT
.,TRBJ1-1,TRBV5-1,.,CASSFRDVNTEAFF,TGCGCCAGCAGCTTCAGGGATGTGAACACTGAAGCTTTCTTT
.,TRBJ2-7,TRBV7-2,.,CASSPYGGLREQYF,TGTGCCAGCAGCCCCTACGGGGGCTTGCGGGAGCAGTACTTC
few,TRBJ1-1,TRBV6-5,TRBD1,CATYPGTGGVTEAFF,TGTGCCACCTATCCCGGGACAGGGGGAGTCACTGAAGCTTTCTTT
few,TRBJ2-1,TRBV29-1,TRBD2,CSVDPAGGNEQFF,TGCAGCGTTGACCCAGCGGGGGGCAATGAGCAGTTCTTC
.,TRBJ1-1,TRBV14,.,CASSHPAGSPNTEAFF,TGTGCCAGCAGCCACCCGGCGGGGAGCCCGAACACTGAAGCTTTCTTT
.,TRBJ1-2,TRBV12-3/TRBV12-4,.,CASGVSYGYTF,TGTGCCAGCGGGGTCAGCTATGGCTACACCTTC
many,TRBJ2-3,TRBV6-6,.,CASSPRSMQYF,TGTGCCAGCAGTCCACGGTCTATGCAGTATTTT
.,TRBJ2-7,TRBV7-2,.,CASSPKLAYEQYF,TGTGCCAGCAGCCCCAAGTTGGCTTACGAGCAGTACTTC
.,TRBJ1-1,TRBV27,.,CASSLVGERTEAFF,TGTGCCAGCAGTCTTGTAGGGGAGAGGACTGAAGCTTTCTTT
few,TRBJ2-1,TRBV20-1,TRBD2,CSANLAGGGNEQFF,TGCAGTGCTAACCTAGCGGGAGGGGGAAATGAGCAGTTCTTC
many,TRBJ2-7,TRBV5-1,TRBD1,CASSLDRGNYEQYF,TGCGCCAGCAGCTTGGACAGGGGAAACTACGAGCAGTACTTC
many,TRBJ2-7,TRBV28,TRBD2,CASSPPPGLALYEQYF,TGTGCCAGCAGTCCTCCCCCCGGACTAGCTCTGTACGAGCAGTACTTC
few,TRBJ1-6,TRBV7-2,.,CASSLVLQVPLSGRNSPLHF,TGTGCCAGCAGCTTAGTATTACAGGTTCCCCTCTCCGGAAGGAATTCACCCCTCCACTTT
many,TRBJ2-7,TRBV28,TRBD1,CASSLRGLYEQYF,TGTGCCAGCAGTCTCAGGGGGCTCTACGAGCAGTACTTC
many,TRBJ2-5,TRBV29-1,.,CSVDRGAETQYF,TGCAGCGTTGATAGGGGGGCTGAGACCCAGTACTTC
.,TRBJ1-1,TRBV20-1,.,CGAPQAASTEAFF,TGCGGTGCACCACAGGCCGCAAGCACTGAAGCTTTCTTT
once,TRBJ2-2,TRBV5-1,.,CASSLEETGELFF,TGCGCCAGCAGCTTGGAGGAGACCGGGGAGCTGTTTTTT
.,TRBJ2-3,TRBV20-1,.,CSARDKAGTDTQYF,TGCAGTGCGAGGGACAAAGCAGGAACAGATACGCAGTATTTT
few,TRBJ2-7,TRBV28,.,CASSSSSPYEQYF,TGTGCCAGCAGTTCCAGTTCTCCCTACGAGCAGTACTTC
many,TRBJ2-7,TRBV6-5,.,CASSTARAYEQYF,TGTGCCAGCAGTACCGCCCGGGCCTACGAGCAGTACTTC
many,TRBJ2-3,TRBV28,.,CASSWGSDTQYF,TGTGCCAGCAGCTGGGGTTCAGATACGCAGTATTTT
.,TRBJ2-2,TRBV5-1,TRBD1,CASVPTGTGGTGELFF,TGCGCCAGCGTACCTACCGGGACAGGGGGCACCGGGGAGCTGTTTTTT
.,TRBJ1-5,TRBV20-1,.,CSALQGGGNQPQHF,TGCAGTGCCTTACAGGGAGGGGGGAATCAGCCCCAGCATTTT
once,TRBJ1-2,TRBV7-8,.,CASSLGPSNYGGYTF,TGTGCCAGCAGCTTAGGACCATCTAACTATGGCGGCTACACCTTC
few,TRBJ2-7,TRBV6-6,.,CASSRGGALAYEQYF,TGTGCCAGCAGTAGGGGGGGAGCCCTGGCCTACGAGCAGTACTTC
many,TRBJ1-2,TRBV29-1,TRBD1,CSVLRGGYTF,TGCAGCGTTCTCAGGGGGGGCTACACCTTC
.,TRBJ2-2,TRBV20-1,.,CSARSIAFGSTGELFF,TGCAGTGCTAGATCCATAGCATTTGGGTCCACCGGGGAGCTGTTTTTT
once,TRBJ2-7,TRBV7-3,.,CASSLTAPSSEQYF,TGTGCCAGCAGCTTAACCGCCCCTAGCTCCGAGCAGTACTTC
.,TRBJ2-3,TRBV27,TRBD1,CASSLSFGQGTDTQYF,TGTGCCAGCAGTTTATCGTTCGGACAGGGGACAGATACGCAGTATTTT
.,TRBJ2-2,TRBV27,.,CASTCGTNTGELFF,TGTGCCAGCACCTGCGGGACAAACACCGGGGAGCTGTTTTTT
.,TRBJ1-2,TRBV30,.,CAWSGGGGYTF,TGTGCCTGGAGTGGCGGGGGCGGCTACACCTTC
many,TRBJ2-7,TRBV27,.,CASKGLPTYEQYF,TGTGCCAGCAAGGGACTCCCTACCTACGAGCAGTACTTC
many,TRBJ2-5,TRBV20-1,.,CSARVGVETQYF,TGCAGTGCTAGAGTAGGGGTGGAGACCCAGTACTTC
few,TRBJ1-4,TRBV27,.,CASSMENSDEKLFF,TGTGCCAGCAGTATGGAGAACAGTGATGAAAAACTGTTTTTT
.,TRBJ2-7,TRBV7-2,TRBD2,CASSLVASGRLSYEQYF,TGTGCCAGCAGCTTAGTGGCTAGCGGGAGATTGTCCTACGAGCAGTACTTC
many,TRBJ2-5,TRBV20-1,.,CSAPDPNQETQYF,TGCAGTGCTCCAGATCCAAATCAAGAGACCCAGTACTTC
.,TRBJ1-2,TRBV5-5,.,CASSFLFFLDGSDDYGYTF,TGTGCCAGCAGCTTTCTATTCTTTTTAGACGGGTCCGACGATTATGGCTACACCTTC
many,TRBJ2-7,TRBV9,.,CASSAAPPGLKAYEQYF,TGTGCCAGCAGCGCCGCTCCCCCAGGACTGAAAGCCTACGAGCAGTACTTC
many,TRBJ2-3,TRBV25-1,.,CASSEVHTQYF,TGTGCCAGCAGTGAGGTGCATACGCAGTATTTT
few,TRBJ2-7,TRBV5-5,TRBD1,CASSFGTGEYEQYF,TGTGCCAGCAGCTTCGGGACAGGGGAATACGAGCAGTACTTC
.,TRBJ1-2,TRBV5-1,.,CASSFGLTYGYTF,TGCGCCAGCAGCTTCGGACTGACCTATGGCTACACCTTC
few,TRBJ2-7,TRBV21-1,.,CASSKALFGRVYEQYF,TGTGCCAGCAGCAAAGCGCTTTTTGGCAGGGTCTACGAGCAGTACTTC
.,TRBJ2-3,TRBV3-1,.,CACSQQGRGLTDTQYF,TGTGCCTGCAGCCAACAGGGGCGGGGACTCACAGATACGCAGTATTTT
.,TRBJ2-7,TRBV20-1,TRBD1,CSAPLRQGAHEQYF,TGCAGTGCTCCCCTGCGACAGGGGGCCCACGAGCAGTACTTC
.,TRBJ1-1,TRBV12-5,.,CASSIRGEAFF,TGTGCTAGTTCTATCAGGGGTGAAGCTTTCTTT
.,TRBJ2-5,TRBV29-1,TRBD1,CGASPGGQETRYF,TGCGGCGCTTCACCAGGGGGCCAAGAGACCCGGTACTTC
few,TRBJ1-5,TRBV18,.,CASSPLPGPQTPQPQHF,TGTGCCAGCTCACCGCTCCCGGGACCGCAGACTCCACAGCCCCAGCATTTT
once,TRBJ1-2,TRBV30,TRBD1,CAWKWGQGANYGYTF,TGTGCCTGGAAATGGGGACAGGGGGCCAACTATGGCTACACCTTC